This entry lists 28 T cell receptor beta chains sequenced from one sample in a study of shared clonotypes between healthy human individuals. CD45RO-negative CD8 cells positively selected for CCR7 made up the naive population, which excluded terminally differentiated effector memory CD45RA+ cells. Using immunoSEQ multiplex PCR, the repertoire was profiled, and TCRdb retains in-frame clones only, with some absent. The sample includes some 2,000,000 clones, about 95% seen only once; the top ten take more than 0.95%. The specimen was naive CD8+ T cells sorted from blood. These receptors were collected from a man between 18 and 35 years old in good health.

The CDR3 DNA is TGTGCCAGCAGTCCATGGACAGGGCAAGAGACCCAGTACTTC. Translated, it gives CASSPWTGQETQYF. The chain couples TRBV6-5 to TRBJ2-5; 8 bases match TRBD1. Germline assignment: CDR1 MNHEY and CDR2 SVGAGI. The CDR3 loop spans 14 amino acids. Losses at the gene ends were 5 bases for V and 2 bases for J; bases not matched to a gene: 4.

V gene TRBV6-5 combines with J gene TRBJ2-5; no clear D. The J call may be mistaken, given a closer DNA end match to TRBJ2-7. This CDR3 has 13 amino acids. Germline CDR1 is MNHEY and CDR2 is SVGAGI. The CDR3 reads CASSPLGSYEQYF. The DNA for the CDR3 is TGTGCCAGCAGTCCGCTGGGCTCCTACGAGCAGTACTTC.

The V gene is TRBV13, the J gene TRBJ2-7; TRBD2 agrees at 10 bases. The length of the CDR3 is 16 residues. The J segment lost 0 bases and the V segment lost 5 bases, leaving 7 bases of the junction unmatched. The germline V gene has CDR1 PRHDT and CDR2 FYEKMQ (reference sequence). The CDR3 coding sequence is TGTGCCAGCAGCCCCGGACTAGCGGAGAGCTCCTACGAGCAGTACTTC. Protein sequence: CASSPGLAESSYEQYF. Full variable domain (missing parts from reference TRBV13 and TRBJ2-7): AAGVIQSPRHLIKEKRETATLKCYPIPRHDTVYWYQQGPGQDPQFLISFYEKMQSDKGSIPDRFSAQQFSDYHSELNMSSLELGDSALYFCASSPGLAESSYEQYFGPGTRLTVT.

The gene calls are TRBV18 and TRBJ2-7, with 7 bases matching TRBD2. Germline values: CDR1 KGHSH, CDR2 LQKENI. The V segment lost 2 bases and the J segment 6 bases; nucleotides outside the gene matches: 10. The CDR3 runs to 15 residues. Written as DNA, the CDR3 is TGTGCCAGCTCACCAATGCGGGAGTCAGGAGGCGAGCAGTACTTC. Its protein product is CASSPMRESGGEQYF.

The chain joins TRBV14 to TRBJ2-7; a weak D match, TRBD1 (6 bases). The CDR3 spans 15 residues. With 2 bases removed from V and 0 bases from J, the gap between germline ends came to 11 bases. CDR1 and CDR2 (germline): SGHDN, FVKESK. The CDR3 DNA reads TGTGCCAGCAGCCAACGTGGGGGCCGCTCCTACGAGCAGTACTTC. This gives the protein CASSQRGGRSYEQYF.

The rearrangement links TRBV5-6 to TRBJ1-2; possible D gene TRBD1, 5 bases. The germline CDR1 and CDR2 sequences are SGHDT and YYEEEE. V was clipped by 0 bases and J by 0 bases, with 12 bases between them. This CDR3 contains 16 residues. CDR3 amino acids: CASSLGTTDPNYGYTF. CDR3 bases: TGTGCCAGCAGCTTGGGGACAACGGACCCTAACTATGGCTACACCTTC. Combining the CDR3 with reference TRBV5-6 and TRBJ1-2 gives the whole variable domain DAGVTQSPTHLIKTRGQQVTLRCSPKSGHDTVSWYQQALGQGPQFIFQYYEEEERQRGNFPDRFSGHQFPNYSSELNVNALLLGDSALYLCASSLGTTDPNYGYTFGSGTRLTVV.

The J gene is TRBJ2-5, the V gene TRBV14; TRBD2 matches 13 bases. The CDR3 totals 17 residues. Losses at the gene ends were 0 bases for V and 3 bases for J; bases not matched to a gene: 4. The germline V gene encodes CDR1 SGHDN and CDR2 FVKESK. The CDR3 DNA reads TGTGCCAGCAGCCAAGATTGGACTAGCGGGAGAGAAGAGACCCAGTACTTC. Translated, it gives CASSQDWTSGREETQYF. The full variable domain, in which reference TRBV14 and TRBJ2-5 provide the parts outside the CDR3, is EAGVTQFPSHSVIEKGQTVTLRCDPISGHDNLYWYRRVMGKEIKFLLHFVKESKQDESGMPNNRFLAERTGGTYSTLKVQPAELEDSGVYFCASSQDWTSGREETQYFGPGTRLLVL.

This chain uses TRBV7-9 with TRBJ2-7; D may be TRBD2 (6 bases). There are 15 residues in the CDR3. Looked up from germline, CDR1 is SEHNR and CDR2 is FQNEAQ (reference sequence). V dropped 5 bases and J dropped 3 bases, with 17 bases sitting between them. The DNA of the CDR3 is TGTGCCAGCAGCCAGCCGGGCGGGATCGTCTACGAGCAGTACTTC. It encodes CASSQPGGIVYEQYF.

This clone has only one observation. The chain joins TRBV6-5 to TRBJ2-5; a possible D gene is TRBD1 (6 bases). Germline CDR1 MNHEY, CDR2 SVGAGI. With 7 bases removed from V and 2 bases from J, the gap between germline ends came to 11 bases. The CDR3 sequence is 13 residues long. As DNA, the CDR3 is TGTGCCAGCACCCCGGACAGTCAAGAGACCCAGTACTTC. Translation gives CASTPDSQETQYF.

This rearrangement joins TRBV11-2 to TRBJ1-5; the D gene is possibly TRBD1 (6 bases). This CDR3 comprises 13 residues. Trimming removed 5 bases at V and 5 bases at J, with 10 bases between. CDR1 and CDR2 (germline): SGHAT, FQNNGV. The CDR3 loop is CASSGGGDQPQHF. For the CDR3, the DNA is TGTGCCAGCAGCGGAGGGGGGGATCAGCCCCAGCATTTT.

The chain recombines TRBV9 with TRBJ2-7; 7 nucleotides agree with TRBD1. This CDR3 is 15 amino acids long. V lost 4 bases to trimming and J lost 5 bases; unmatched junction nucleotides: 12. Germline lookup yields CDR1 SGDLS and CDR2 YYNGEE. CDR3 DNA sequence: TGTGCCAGCAGCCCCCCGGAACAGGGGAAGGACGAGCAGTACTTC. This sequence encodes CASSPPEQGKDEQYF.

This chain links TRBV6-5 with TRBJ2-3, with D possibly TRBD2 on 6 matching bases. Deletions cut 8 bases from V and 1 base from J, with 16 bases between. The CDR3 loop spans 15 amino acids. Germline-derived CDR1 and CDR2 are MNHEY and SVGAGI. DNA for the CDR3: TGTGCCAGCTTATCGGAGGGGTTTGGCACAGATACGCAGTATTTT. This sequence encodes CASLSEGFGTDTQYF.

On this clone: This sample includes further DNA sequences coding for the same CDR3. V gene TRBV4-3 combines with J gene TRBJ1-1; TRBD1 agrees at 10 bases. Per germline, CDR1 LGHNA and CDR2 YSLEER. The CDR3 is 15 residues long. The J segment lost 1 base and the V segment lost 4 bases, leaving 3 bases of the junction unmatched. This CDR3 is CASSLRQGANTEAFF. As DNA, the CDR3 is TGCGCCAGCAGCCTGAGACAGGGGGCGAACACTGAAGCTTTCTTT.

This chain uses TRBV19 with TRBJ2-7; 8 positions agree with TRBD1. The CDR3 has 14 residues. V was clipped by 5 bases and J by 3 bases; unmatched bases: 6. Looked up from germline, CDR1 is LNHDA and CDR2 is SQIVND (reference sequence). CDR3 sequence reads: CASSYRTGIYEQYF. In nucleotides, the CDR3 is TGTGCCAGTAGTTACAGGACAGGGATCTACGAGCAGTACTTC.

Comments on this clone: Distinct nucleotide sequences in the sample also encode this CDR3. This rearrangement joins TRBV28 to TRBJ2-2; D ambiguous. V was shortened by 6 bases and J by 6 bases, with 2 bases between the two germline ends. This CDR3 comprises 10 residues. CDR1 and CDR2 from the germline V gene are MDHEN and SYDVKM. Here the CDR3 reads CASSSGELFF. The CDR3, as DNA: TGTGCCAGCAGCTCCGGGGAGCTGTTTTTT.

This sequence joins TRBV30 and TRBJ1-3; D ambiguous. The CDR3 has 15 amino acids. V lost 1 base and J 0 bases, leaving 10 bases between the germline ends. Germline CDR1 is GTSNPN and CDR2 is SVGIG (reference sequence). The CDR3 sequence: CAWSGRKGSGNTIYF. CDR3 in DNA: TGTGCCTGGAGTGGTCGGAAGGGCTCTGGAAACACCATATATTTT.

In the case of this clone: At one end, the junction sequence differs from germline, possibly due to a read error. The CDR3 reads CASSPPLAGGYGQYF. The CDR3 DNA is TGTGCCAGCTCACCACCCCTAGCGGGGGGGTACGGGCAGTACTTC. The chain joins TRBV18 to TRBJ2-7; 12 bases align to TRBD2. The CDR3 is 15 amino acids. Per germline, CDR1 KGHSH and CDR2 LQKENI.

This sequence joins TRBV5-6 and TRBJ1-1; TRBD1 might be the D (5 bases). The CDR3 covers 13 residues. Germline V lookup: CDR1 SGHDT, CDR2 YYEEEE. The V and J ends lost 7 bases and 5 bases respectively, with 15 bases between them. CDR3: CASFWGDMTEAFF. CDR3 bases: TGTGCCAGCTTCTGGGGGGATATGACTGAAGCTTTCTTT. Supplemented by reference TRBV5-6 and TRBJ1-1, the full variable domain reads DAGVTQSPTHLIKTRGQQVTLRCSPKSGHDTVSWYQQALGQGPQFIFQYYEEEERQRGNFPDRFSGHQFPNYSSELNVNALLLGDSALYLCASFWGDMTEAFFGQGTRLTVV.

V is TRBV4-1 and J is TRBJ2-7; D tentatively fits TRBD1 or TRBD2 (7 bases each). Per the germline V gene, CDR1 is MGHRA and CDR2 is YSYEKL. The CDR3 loop spans 16 amino acids. The V end lost 1 base, the J end lost 2 bases, and 15 bases lay between the germline ends. The CDR3 here is CASSQASQGGAYEQYF. The CDR3 DNA reads as TGCGCCAGCAGCCAAGCAAGTCAGGGGGGGGCCTACGAGCAGTACTTC.

V usage is TRBV5-6 and J usage is TRBJ1-1; 8 bases line up with TRBD1. Germline trimming cut 4 bases from V and 4 bases from J; bases unmatched to any gene: 3. The CDR3 is made up of 13 amino acids. CDR1 and CDR2 (germline): SGHDT, YYEEEE. CDR3 in amino acids: CASSLGTGTEAFF. DNA for the CDR3: TGTGCCAGCAGCCTAGGGACAGGCACTGAAGCTTTCTTT.

The sample holds one count of this clone. A much bigger clone sits one base away, suggesting this may be a read error. Other DNA sequences from this sample encode an identical CDR3 as well. The CDR3 region has the DNA TGTGCCAGCAGCTTGGGGGGGAACACTGAAGCTTTCTTT. This codes for CASSLGGNTEAFF. The rearrangement uses TRBV11-2 and TRBJ1-1; D is perhaps TRBD1 (5 bases). From germline, CDR1 is SGHAT and CDR2 FQNNGV. V was shortened by 3 bases and J by 1 base, with 6 bases between the two germline ends. CDR3 length: 13 residues.

This chain joins TRBV29-1 and TRBJ2-7, with D possibly being TRBD1 (5 bases). This CDR3 has 14 residues. V was trimmed by 6 bases and J by 2 bases, leaving 17 bases between them. Germline CDR1 and CDR2: SQVTM and ANQGSEA. Written as DNA, the CDR3 is TGCAGCGTCGGGCTAGGGGTCCCGACCTACGAGCAGTACTTC. Translated: CSVGLGVPTYEQYF.

A remark on this clone: Additional DNA sequences in this sample encode the identical CDR3. V usage is TRBV9 and J usage is TRBJ2-2, with TRBD2 matching 8 bases. CDR3 length equals 15 residues. Germline lookup yields CDR1 SGDLS and CDR2 YYNGEE. The V segment lost 0 bases and the J segment 4 bases; nucleotides outside the gene matches: 2. The CDR3 loop reads CASSVGTSGTGELFF. CDR3 nucleotide sequence: TGTGCCAGCAGCGTAGGCACTAGCGGCACCGGGGAGCTGTTTTTT.

The genes are TRBV7-6 and TRBJ2-7; 16 bases line up with TRBD2. Germline CDR1 reads SGHVS; CDR2 reads FNYEAQ. V was pared by 5 bases and J by 5 bases, with 6 bases of the junction left unmatched. The CDR3 is 16 amino acids. In nucleotides, the CDR3 is TGTGCCAGCAGCACGGGACTAGCGGGAGGGCCCGACGAGCAGTACTTC. Translation gives CASSTGLAGGPDEQYF.

This chain links TRBV6-1 with TRBJ2-7; the match to TRBD1 covers 9 bases. V lost 10 bases to trimming and J lost 3 bases; unmatched junction nucleotides: 7. The CDR3 has 13 amino acids. Germline loops: CDR1 MNHNS, CDR2 SASEGT. This CDR3 is CATPGQGIYEQYF. The CDR3 region has the DNA TGTGCCACCCCGGGACAGGGAATCTACGAGCAGTACTTC.

The chain is built from TRBV30 and TRBJ1-1; D might be TRBD1 (5 bases). The CDR3 runs to 13 residues. Trimming cost V 4 bases and J 2 bases, with 11 bases left between them. The germline CDR1 and CDR2 sequences are GTSNPN and SVGIG (reference sequence). The CDR3 bases are TGTGCCTGGACGAGGGACCTAAACACTGAAGCTTTCTTT. Amino acids: CAWTRDLNTEAFF.

V usage is TRBV5-1 and J usage is TRBJ1-1; no clear D gene. CDR1 and CDR2 from the germline V gene are SGHRS and YFSETQ. This CDR3 is 13 amino acids long. V shed 2 bases and J shed 3 bases, with 8 bases lying between them. The CDR3 region is CASSLRGHTEAFF. In nucleotides, the CDR3 is TGCGCCAGCAGCTTACGAGGGCACACTGAAGCTTTCTTT.

The chain combines TRBV5-6 with TRBJ2-7; D possibly corresponds to TRBD2 (7 bases). V was trimmed by 6 bases and J by 4 bases, leaving 14 bases between them. CDR1 and CDR2 from the germline V gene are SGHDT and YYEEEE. This CDR3 contains 13 residues. CDR3 protein: CASKMGGGYEQYF. In DNA, the CDR3 is TGTGCCAGCAAAATGGGAGGGGGGTACGAGCAGTACTTC.